This T cell receptor (beta chain) emerged from a study of blood T cell repertoires in COVID-19. Study information: Some COVID-19 samples were acute and others convalescent; all came from the United States, Italy and Spain. PBMCs, B-cell-depleted T cells, or T cells were the source of the cDNA or gDNA that made up the material.

The V and J ends lost 4 bases and 4 bases, in that order; junction bases with no gene match: 13. The CDR3 contains 16 residues. CDR1 is SGHRS, CDR2 YFSETQ, per germline. Study processing details: Amplification from reference gene primers served as the basis for estimated nucleated cell counts. Generated by immunoSEQ multiplex PCR, the TCRdb table keeps only in-frame clones and is missing some. V, J and clone size derive from that table, while D and trimming were established from the DNA sequence. The sample holds approximately 50,000 clones, about four fifths seen once. This clone was seen just once. The rearrangement links TRBV5-1 to TRBJ2-7, with 8 positions matching TRBD1. Source material: peripheral blood. This TCR derives from a man in his 70s with active COVID-19. This CDR3 is CASSETLGQGTYEQYF. CDR3 DNA: TGCGCCAGCAGCGAGACTCTAGGACAGGGAACTTACGAGCAGTACTTC.